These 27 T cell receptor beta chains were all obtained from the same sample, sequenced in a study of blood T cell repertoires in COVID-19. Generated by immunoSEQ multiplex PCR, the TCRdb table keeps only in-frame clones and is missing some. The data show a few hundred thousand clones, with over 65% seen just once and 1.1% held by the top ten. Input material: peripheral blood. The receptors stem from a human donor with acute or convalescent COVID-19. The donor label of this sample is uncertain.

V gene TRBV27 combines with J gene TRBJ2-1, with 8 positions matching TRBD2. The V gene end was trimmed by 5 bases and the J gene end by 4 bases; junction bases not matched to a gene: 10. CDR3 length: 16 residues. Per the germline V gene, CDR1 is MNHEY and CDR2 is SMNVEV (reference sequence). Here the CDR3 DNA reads TGTGCCAGCAGTCCAGTAAGCGGGAGAGATTACAATGAGCAGTTCTTC. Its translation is CASSPVSGRDYNEQFF.

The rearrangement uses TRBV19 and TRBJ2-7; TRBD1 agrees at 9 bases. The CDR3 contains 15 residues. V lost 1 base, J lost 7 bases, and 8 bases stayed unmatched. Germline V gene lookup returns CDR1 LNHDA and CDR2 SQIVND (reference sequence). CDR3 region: CASSIGGTGRREQYF. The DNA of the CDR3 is TGTGCCAGTAGTATAGGCGGGACAGGGAGGCGAGAGCAGTACTTC. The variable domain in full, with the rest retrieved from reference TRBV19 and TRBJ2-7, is DGGITQSPKYLFRKEGQNVTLSCEQNLNHDAMYWYRQDPGQGLRLIYYSQIVNDFQKGDIAEGYSVSREKKESFPLTVTSAQKNPTAFYLCASSIGGTGRREQYFGPGTRLTVT.

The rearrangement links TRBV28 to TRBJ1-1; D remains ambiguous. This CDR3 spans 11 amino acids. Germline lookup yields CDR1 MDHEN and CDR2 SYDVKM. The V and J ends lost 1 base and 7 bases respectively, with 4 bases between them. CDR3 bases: TGTGCCAGCAGTTTATTTTATGAAGCTTTCTTT. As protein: CASSLFYEAFF.

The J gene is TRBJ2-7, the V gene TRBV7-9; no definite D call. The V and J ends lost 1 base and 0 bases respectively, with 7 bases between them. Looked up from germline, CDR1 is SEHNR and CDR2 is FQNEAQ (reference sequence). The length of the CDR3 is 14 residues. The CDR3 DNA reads TGTGCCAGCAGCTTAGGTTCAGGCTCCTACGAGCAGTACTTC. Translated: CASSLGSGSYEQYF.

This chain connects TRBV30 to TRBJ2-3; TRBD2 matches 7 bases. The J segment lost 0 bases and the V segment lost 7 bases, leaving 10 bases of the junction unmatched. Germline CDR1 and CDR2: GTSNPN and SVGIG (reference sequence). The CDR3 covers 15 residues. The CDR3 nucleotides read TGTGCCTCCTCCAAGAGCGGGGCTAGCACAGATACGCAGTATTTT. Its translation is CASSKSGASTDTQYF.

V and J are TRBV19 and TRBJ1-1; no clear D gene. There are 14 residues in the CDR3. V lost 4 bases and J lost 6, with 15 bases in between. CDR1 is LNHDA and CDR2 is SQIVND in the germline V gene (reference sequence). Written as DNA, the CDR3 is TGTGCCAGTAGTACGACTAAAGCGAGAGCTGAAGCTTTCTTT. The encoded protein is CASSTTKARAEAFF.

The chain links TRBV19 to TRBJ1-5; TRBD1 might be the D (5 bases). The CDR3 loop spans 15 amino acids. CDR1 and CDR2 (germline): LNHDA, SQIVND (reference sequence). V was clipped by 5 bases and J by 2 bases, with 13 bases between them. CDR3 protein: CASSRRGLGNQPQHF. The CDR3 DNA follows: TGTGCCAGTAGTCGGAGGGGACTTGGCAATCAGCCCCAGCATTTT.

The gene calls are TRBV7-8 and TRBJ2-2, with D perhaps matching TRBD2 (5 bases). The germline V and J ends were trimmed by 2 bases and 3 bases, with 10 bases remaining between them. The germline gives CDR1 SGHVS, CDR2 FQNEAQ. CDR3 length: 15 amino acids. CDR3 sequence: CASSLNWRDTGELFF. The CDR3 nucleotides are TGTGCCAGCAGCTTAAATTGGCGGGACACCGGGGAGCTGTTTTTT.

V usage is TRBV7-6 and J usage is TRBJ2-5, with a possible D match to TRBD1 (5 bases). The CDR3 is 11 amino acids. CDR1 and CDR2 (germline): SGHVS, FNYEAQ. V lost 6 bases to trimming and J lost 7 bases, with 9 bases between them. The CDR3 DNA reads TGTGCCAGCAGTTTAAGGGGGACCCAGTACTTC. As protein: CASSLRGTQYF.

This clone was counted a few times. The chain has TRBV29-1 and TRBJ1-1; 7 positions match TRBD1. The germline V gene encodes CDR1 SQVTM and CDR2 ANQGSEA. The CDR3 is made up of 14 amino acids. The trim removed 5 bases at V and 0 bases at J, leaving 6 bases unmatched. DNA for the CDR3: TGCAGCGTTTCTAGGGGACAGATGAACACTGAAGCTTTCTTT. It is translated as CSVSRGQMNTEAFF.

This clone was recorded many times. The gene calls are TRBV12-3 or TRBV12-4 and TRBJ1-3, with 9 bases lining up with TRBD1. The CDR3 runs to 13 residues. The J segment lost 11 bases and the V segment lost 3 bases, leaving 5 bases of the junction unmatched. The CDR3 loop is CASSLGQGFAIYF. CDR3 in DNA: TGTGCCAGCAGTTTGGGACAGGGTTTTGCCATATATTTT.

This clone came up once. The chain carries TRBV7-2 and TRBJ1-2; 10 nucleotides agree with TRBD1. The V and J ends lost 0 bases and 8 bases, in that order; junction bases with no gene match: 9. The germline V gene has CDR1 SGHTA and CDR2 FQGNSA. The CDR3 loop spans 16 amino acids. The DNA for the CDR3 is TGTGCCAGCAGCTTAGCGAACCTGGACAGGGGGGGAGGCTACACCTTC. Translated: CASSLANLDRGGGYTF.

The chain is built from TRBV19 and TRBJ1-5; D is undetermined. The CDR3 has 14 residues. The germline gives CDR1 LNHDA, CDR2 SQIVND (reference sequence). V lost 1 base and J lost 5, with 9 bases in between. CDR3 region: CASSIGAWDQPQHF. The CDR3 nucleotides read TGTGCCAGTAGTATAGGGGCGTGGGATCAGCCCCAGCATTTT.

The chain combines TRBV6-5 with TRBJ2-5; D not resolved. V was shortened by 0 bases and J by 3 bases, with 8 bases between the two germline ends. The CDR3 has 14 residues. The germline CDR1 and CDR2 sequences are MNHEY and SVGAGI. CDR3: CASSYSSTKETQYF. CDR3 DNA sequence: TGTGCCAGCAGTTACTCGAGTACGAAAGAGACCCAGTACTTC.

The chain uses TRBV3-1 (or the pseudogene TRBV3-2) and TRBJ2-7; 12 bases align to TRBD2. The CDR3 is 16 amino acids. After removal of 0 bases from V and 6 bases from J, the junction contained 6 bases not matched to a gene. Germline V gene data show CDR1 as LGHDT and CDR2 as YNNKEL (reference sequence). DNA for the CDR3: TGTGCCAGCAGCCAAGACGCACTAGCGGGGGGCCGCGAGCAGTACTTC. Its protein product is CASSQDALAGGREQYF.

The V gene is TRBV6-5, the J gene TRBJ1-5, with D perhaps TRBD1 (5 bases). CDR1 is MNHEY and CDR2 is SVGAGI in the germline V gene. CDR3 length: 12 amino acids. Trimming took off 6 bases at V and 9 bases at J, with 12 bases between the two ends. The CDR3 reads CASRDGGGPQHF. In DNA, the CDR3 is TGTGCCAGCAGGGATGGGGGGGGGCCCCAGCATTTT.

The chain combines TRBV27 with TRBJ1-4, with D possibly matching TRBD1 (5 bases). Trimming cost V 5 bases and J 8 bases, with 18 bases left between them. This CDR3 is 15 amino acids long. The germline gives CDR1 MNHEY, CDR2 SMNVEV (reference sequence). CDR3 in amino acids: CASSPRGLLGEKLFF. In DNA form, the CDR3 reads TGTGCCAGCAGTCCGCGGGGACTTCTTGGGGAAAAACTGTTTTTT.

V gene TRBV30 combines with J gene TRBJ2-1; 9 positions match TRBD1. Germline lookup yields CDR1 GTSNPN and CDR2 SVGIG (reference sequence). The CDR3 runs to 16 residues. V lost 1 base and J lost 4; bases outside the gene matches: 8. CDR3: CAWSGDRARLYNEQFF. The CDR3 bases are TGTGCCTGGAGTGGGGACAGGGCCCGACTGTACAATGAGCAGTTCTTC.

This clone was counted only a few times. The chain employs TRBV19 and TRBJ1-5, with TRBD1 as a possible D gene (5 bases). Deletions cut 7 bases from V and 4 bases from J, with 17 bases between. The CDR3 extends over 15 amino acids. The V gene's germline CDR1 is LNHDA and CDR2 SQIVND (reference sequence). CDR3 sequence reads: CASTKGLQRNQPQHF. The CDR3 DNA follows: TGTGCCAGTACCAAGGGGCTGCAACGTAATCAGCCCCAGCATTTT. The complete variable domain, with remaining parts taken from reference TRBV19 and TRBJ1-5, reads DGGITQSPKYLFRKEGQNVTLSCEQNLNHDAMYWYRQDPGQGLRLIYYSQIVNDFQKGDIAEGYSVSREKKESFPLTVTSAQKNPTAFYLCASTKGLQRNQPQHFGDGTRLSIL.

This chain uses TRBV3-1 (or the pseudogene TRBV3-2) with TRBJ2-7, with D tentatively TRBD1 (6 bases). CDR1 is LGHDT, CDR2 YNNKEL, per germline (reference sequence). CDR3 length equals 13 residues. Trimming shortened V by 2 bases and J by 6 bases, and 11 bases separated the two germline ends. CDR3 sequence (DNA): TGTGCCAGCAGCCAATTGGGGGCGAGCGAGCAGTACTTC. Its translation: CASSQLGASEQYF.

The CDR3 nucleotides read TGTGCCAGCAGCGCTCAGGGGGCGCGGCATGAGCAGTTCTTC. Residues: CASSAQGARHEQFF. The J gene is TRBJ2-1, the V gene TRBV2; 8 bases agree with TRBD1. This CDR3 is 14 amino acids long. Trimming took 6 bases from V and 8 from J; bases not matched to a gene: 9. Germline values: CDR1 SNHLY, CDR2 FYNNEI.

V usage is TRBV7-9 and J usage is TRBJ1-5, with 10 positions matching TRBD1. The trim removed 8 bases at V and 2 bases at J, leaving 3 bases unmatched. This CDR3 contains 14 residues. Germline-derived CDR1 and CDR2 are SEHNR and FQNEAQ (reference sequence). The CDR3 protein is CASGQGEGNQPQHF. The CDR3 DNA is TGTGCCAGCGGACAGGGGGAGGGCAATCAGCCCCAGCATTTT.

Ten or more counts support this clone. The CDR3 sequence: CASSTSWDRAYEQYF. The CDR3 region has the DNA TGTGCCAGTAGTACAAGCTGGGACAGGGCCTACGAGCAGTACTTC. The chain has TRBV19 and TRBJ2-7, with 9 bases fitting TRBD1. V lost 4 bases to trimming and J lost 2 bases; unmatched junction nucleotides: 6. Germline V gives CDR1 LNHDA, CDR2 SQIVND (reference sequence). CDR3 length: 15 residues.

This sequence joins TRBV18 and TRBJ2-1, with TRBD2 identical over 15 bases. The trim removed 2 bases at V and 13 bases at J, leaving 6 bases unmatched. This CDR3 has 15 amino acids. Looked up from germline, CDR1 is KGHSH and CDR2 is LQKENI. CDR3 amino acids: CASSPNMGLAGGQFF. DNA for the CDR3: TGTGCCAGCTCACCAAATATGGGACTAGCGGGGGGACAGTTCTTC.

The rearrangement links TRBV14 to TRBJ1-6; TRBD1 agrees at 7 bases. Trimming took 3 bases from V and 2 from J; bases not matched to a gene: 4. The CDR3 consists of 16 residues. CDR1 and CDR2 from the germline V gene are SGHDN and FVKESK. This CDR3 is CASSQTGITYNSPLHF. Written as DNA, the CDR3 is TGTGCCAGCAGCCAGACAGGGATCACCTATAATTCACCCCTCCACTTT. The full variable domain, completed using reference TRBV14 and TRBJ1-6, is EAGVTQFPSHSVIEKGQTVTLRCDPISGHDNLYWYRRVMGKEIKFLLHFVKESKQDESGMPNNRFLAERTGGTYSTLKVQPAELEDSGVYFCASSQTGITYNSPLHFGNGTRLTVT.

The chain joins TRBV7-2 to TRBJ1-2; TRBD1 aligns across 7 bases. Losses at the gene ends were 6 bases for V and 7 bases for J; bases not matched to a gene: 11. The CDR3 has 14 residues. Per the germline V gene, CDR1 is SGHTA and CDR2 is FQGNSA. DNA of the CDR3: TGTGCCAGCAGGCGGTCAGGGGGTCGGTCTGGCTACACCTTC. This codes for CASRRSGGRSGYTF.

DNA for the CDR3: TGTGCCAGCAGTGAAATTGGGCAGGGGGGTTCACCCCTCCACTTT. Translation: CASSEIGQGGSPLHF. V gene TRBV6-1 combines with J gene TRBJ1-6; TRBD1 matches 7 bases. The junction had 7 bases not matched to a gene; V was cut back by 2 bases and J by 9 bases. This CDR3 has 15 residues. Germline-derived CDR1 and CDR2 are MNHNS and SASEGT.